The following is a T cell receptor beta chain sequence with its context. It has no known antigen specificity. No qualities accompany the bases; no much larger clone lies one base away. From its cysteine to its phenylalanine, the CDR3 spans 16 amino acids. The kept DNA is CDR3 alone, 48 bases in frame from the first base. V and J are trimmed by 3 bases and 4 bases, and the gene matches miss 9 bases of the junction. Sequences SGHDT (CDR1) and YYEEEE (CDR2) are obtained from the germline V gene. The data originate from a study of T cell responses to AZD1222 COVID-19 vaccine (dated by TCRdb to the early 2020s). Looking at the study overall: AZD1222 recipients given second doses at about 4 weeks or at about 12 weeks were pooled, since spike-specific TCR depth and breadth were not found to differ between the two schedules. TCR sequencing was performed for about 250 trial participants, of whom around 200 were given two doses of AZD1222 and around 26 were given two doses of MenACWY control vaccine. Trial participants were enrolled into age subgroups of 18-55, 56-69 and 70-plus years, which contained about 150, 27 and 61 TCR-sequenced participants, respectively.

General study outcomes and caveats: CD4 TCRs associated with the vaccine covered the entire spike protein, and the dominant responses were in regions 160-218 and 743-854. After two AZD1222 doses, both the breadth and the depth of spike-specific TCRs were significantly higher than at day 0 and than in MenACWY recipients. Participants were mostly white British and included more females than males, and it was suggested by the authors that clonal diversity may have been underestimated. Epitopes outside the regions mutated in the B.1.351 and B.1.1.7 variants were reportedly recognized by nearly half of the unique spike-specific TCRs. Conclusions about previously exposed vaccinees are limited, since just 6 or 7 AZD1222 recipients were seropositive for SARS-CoV-2 at baseline. Because no day 14 peak-response samples were available, repertoires were characterized only after the peak T cell response. In the small 56-69-year group, the increase in depth fell short of significance, most likely because of low power.

The CDR3 regions of human TCRbeta chains were analyzed by immunosequencing. Concerning the study's data processing: Repertoire TCRs were checked for matches against a reference library of SARS-CoV-2-specific TCRs that had been generated using the MIRA antigen-specificity platform. Breadth was defined as the fraction of unique TCRs that were SARS-CoV-2-associated. Depth was defined as the fraction of total T cells that were SARS-CoV-2-associated. Each spike-specific TCR was assigned to its reactive spike region and to a CD4 or CD8 class using the MIRA data. Log10-transformed breadth and depth values were compared by one-way ANOVA with Sidak's multiple comparisons tests. In its TCRdb copy, this immuneACCESS table keeps in-frame sequences only and misses some clones. Where compared with another copy, unresolved V genes explain less than half of these, and the others have no known cause. The D gene and trimming were derived from the DNA, and the V and J assignments and clone size from that table. The sample table holds 90,000 to 120,000 clones, of which roughly nine tenths were seen once. Together, the top ten hold approximately 15% of the sample.

The time point label of this sample denotes: baseline before first vaccination. Vaccinee samples came from UK trials COV001 and COV002, including a single-blind randomized controlled phase 2/3 trial of AZD1222 (ChAdOx1 nCoV-19) in healthy adults. Trial participant PBMC samples were collected at day 0 and day 28 after the second dose for TCRbeta chain sequencing. The source is an adult in good health. The rearranged segments are TRBV5-6 and TRBJ2-3, with 9 central nucleotides matching TRBD1. The source material was peripheral blood, sampled on day 0 of AZD1222 vaccination. CDR3 reads: CASSSSPGQGPDTQYF. The DNA is as follows: TGTGCCAGCAGCTCCTCCCCTGGACAGGGGCCAGATACGCAGTATTTT.